This entry lists 26 T cell receptor beta chains sequenced from one sample in a study of T cell changes during pregnancy in multiple sclerosis. This table comes from immunoSEQ multiplex PCR, and its TCRdb copy is limited to in-frame clones, with some not included. Of roughly 73,000 clones detected, around nine tenths appear once; the ten largest clones hold over 2%. Material: peripheral blood, obtained in the second trimester of pregnancy. These receptors came from a female donor in good health, enrolled as a control in a pregnancy study.

In DNA, the CDR3 is TGTGCCAGCAGCCCCGGGGACAGATCCACAGATACGCAGTATTTT. This gives the protein CASSPGDRSTDTQYF. This chain links TRBV5-4 with TRBJ2-3, with 7 bases aligning to TRBD1. V gave up 4 bases and J gave up 2 bases; unmatched junction bases: 7. This CDR3 spans 15 amino acids. CDR1 and CDR2 (germline): SGHNT, YYREEE (reference sequence).

The chain is built from TRBV7-9 and TRBJ1-3, with a possible D match to TRBD1 (6 bases). Germline CDR1 is SEHNR and CDR2 is FQNEAQ (reference sequence). The ends were cut back, 4 bases at V and 10 bases at J, with 17 bases in the middle. This CDR3 is built from 14 residues. In DNA, the CDR3 is TGTGCCAGCAGCTCCGACCCTACAGGGACGACCATATATTTT. Its translation: CASSSDPTGTTIYF.

The V gene is TRBV5-6, the J gene TRBJ2-5, with TRBD2 matching over 7 bases. J gave up 4 bases and V 4 bases, and 10 bases lay outside the gene matches. Germline CDR1 is SGHDT and CDR2 is YYEEEE. The CDR3 is made up of 15 amino acids. CDR3 nucleotide sequence: TGTGCCAGCAGCCACAGAAGACTAGCACCAGAGACCCAGTACTTC. It specifies CASSHRRLAPETQYF.

The chain links TRBV7-2 to TRBJ2-1; 9 bases match TRBD1. Germline V gene sequence: CDR1 SGHTA, CDR2 FQGNSA. The junction had 9 bases not matched to a gene; V was cut back by 5 bases and J by 13 bases. This CDR3 region has 13 residues. The CDR3 DNA is TGTGCCAGCAGCCCCCCGGGACAGGGACCCCAGTTCTTC. Amino acids: CASSPPGQGPQFF.

The chain employs TRBV7-2 and TRBJ2-3; no firm D call. V shed 3 bases and J shed 1 base, with 8 bases lying between them. Germline lookup yields CDR1 SGHTA and CDR2 FQGNSA. This CDR3 contains 14 residues. In DNA, the CDR3 is TGTGCCAGCAGCTTCAAAAGCGGCACAGATACGCAGTATTTT. It yields the protein CASSFKSGTDTQYF.

V is TRBV2 and J is TRBJ2-5; TRBD1 matches 8 bases. The V and J ends lost 7 bases and 9 bases, in that order; junction bases with no gene match: 13. Germline loops: CDR1 SNHLY, CDR2 FYNNEI. The CDR3 contains 14 residues. CDR3 residues: CASKERTGRGAQYF. Written as DNA, the CDR3 is TGTGCCAGCAAAGAGAGGACAGGGCGTGGGGCCCAGTACTTC. The full variable domain, with the rest looked up from reference TRBV2 and TRBJ2-5, is EPEVTQTPSHQVTQMGQEVILRCVPISNHLYFYWYRQILGQKVEFLVSFYNNEISEKSEIFDDQFSVERPDGSNFTLKIRSTKLEDSAMYFCASKERTGRGAQYFGPGTRLLVL.

This chain connects TRBV7-2 to TRBJ1-5; maybe TRBD1 (5 bases). Germline V gene data show CDR1 as SGHTA and CDR2 as FQGNSA. The CDR3 is made up of 14 amino acids. The V and J ends lost 5 bases and 4 bases respectively, with 12 bases between them. The CDR3 protein is CASSPQGWNQPQHF. The DNA for the CDR3 is TGTGCCAGCAGCCCTCAGGGCTGGAATCAGCCCCAGCATTTT. Using reference TRBV7-2 and TRBJ1-5 for the parts outside the CDR3, the full variable domain is GAGVSQSPSNKVTEKGKDVELRCDPISGHTALYWYRQSLGQGLEFLIYFQGNSAPDKSGLPSDRFSAERTGGSVSTLTIQRTQQEDSAVYLCASSPQGWNQPQHFGDGTRLSIL.

The J gene is TRBJ2-3, the V gene TRBV4-3, with 12 positions matching TRBD2. The V and J ends lost 6 bases and 6 bases, in that order; junction bases with no gene match: 10. The CDR3 extends over 16 amino acids. Per the germline V gene, CDR1 is LGHNA and CDR2 is YSLEER. CDR3 sequence: CASSPSLAGGSDTQYF. As DNA, the CDR3 is TGCGCCAGCAGTCCCTCCCTAGCGGGGGGGTCGGATACGCAGTATTTT.

The V call is TRBV18, the J call TRBJ2-7; TRBD2 matches 14 bases. This CDR3 region has 16 residues. The trim removed 6 bases at V and 5 bases at J, leaving 9 bases unmatched. From germline, CDR1 is KGHSH and CDR2 LQKENI. The CDR3 nucleotides read TGTGCCAGCTCTCCGCGACTAGCGGGGGGGAATGACGAGCAGTACTTC. It specifies CASSPRLAGGNDEQYF.

This chain connects TRBV5-6 to TRBJ1-2; D uncertain. The CDR3 runs to 13 residues. V was clipped by 1 base and J by 4 bases, with 8 bases between them. Germline assignment: CDR1 SGHDT and CDR2 YYEEEE. The chain's CDR3 is CASSLRRAYGYTF. The CDR3 DNA sequence: TGTGCCAGCAGCTTGAGGCGGGCCTATGGCTACACCTTC.

The V gene is TRBV6-1, the J gene TRBJ2-7, with TRBD2 matching over 8 bases. J lost 4 bases, V lost 0 bases, and 5 bases had no gene match. CDR1 is MNHNS, CDR2 SASEGT, per germline. This CDR3 region has 15 residues. CDR3 in amino acids: CASSEAAGGGYEQYF. The CDR3 bases are TGTGCCAGCAGTGAAGCGGCGGGGGGAGGGTACGAGCAGTACTTC.

This clone was observed a handful of times. This rearrangement joins TRBV2 to TRBJ1-6, with D unresolved. V lost 3 bases and J lost 2, with 8 bases in between. CDR1 and CDR2 from the germline V gene are SNHLY and FYNNEI. This CDR3 spans 15 amino acids. The CDR3, as DNA: TGTGCCAGCAGTGATCGCGGGACCTATAATTCACCCCTCCACTTT. The encoded protein is CASSDRGTYNSPLHF.

The rearrangement links TRBV19 to TRBJ1-2, with a weak D call TRBD1 (5 bases). Trimming took 0 bases from V and 7 from J, leaving 12 bases between them. Per the germline V gene, CDR1 is LNHDA and CDR2 is SQIVND (reference sequence). CDR3 length equals 14 residues. The CDR3 here is CASSIDDRTLGYTF. The CDR3 DNA follows: TGTGCCAGTAGTATAGACGACCGGACACTTGGCTACACCTTC.

The CDR3 region is CASSYSGHAATTGELFF. The CDR3 DNA reads as TGTGCCAGCAGCTACTCCGGACATGCGGCTACCACCGGGGAGCTGTTTTTT. V is TRBV7-9 and J is TRBJ2-2, with a tentative D call TRBD1 (5 bases). The V end lost 4 bases, the J end lost 4 bases, and 19 bases lay between the germline ends. CDR3 size: 17 residues. Looked up from germline, CDR1 is SEHNR and CDR2 is FQNEAQ (reference sequence).

The chain links TRBV15 to TRBJ2-7; 8 bases match TRBD1. Germline assignment: CDR1 LNHNV and CDR2 YYDKDF (reference sequence). CDR3 size: 14 residues. The trim removed 5 bases at V and 2 bases at J, leaving 5 bases unmatched. The CDR3 region is CATSPRQGPYEQYF. The CDR3, as DNA: TGTGCCACCAGCCCCAGACAGGGGCCCTACGAGCAGTACTTC.

The CDR3 region has the DNA TGTGCCAGCAGTGGGGCTTTGAGCAATCAGCCCCAGCATTTT. Its protein product is CASSGALSNQPQHF. This rearrangement joins TRBV6-6 to TRBJ1-5, with D maybe TRBD1 (5 bases). The CDR3 loop spans 14 amino acids. CDR1 and CDR2 from the germline V gene are MNHNY and SVGAGI (reference sequence). Trimming shortened V by 5 bases and J by 1 base, and 9 bases separated the two germline ends.

The rearrangement joins TRBV6-5 to TRBJ1-3, with 7 bases identical to TRBD1. Germline values: CDR1 MNHEY, CDR2 SVGAGI. The CDR3 consists of 16 residues. The ends lost 3 bases at V and 1 base at J; junction bases unmatched: 6. The CDR3 here is CASSYSTGRSGNTIYF. CDR3 DNA sequence: TGTGCCAGCAGTTATTCGACAGGGAGATCTGGAAACACCATATATTTT.

Only one count was recorded for this clone. This sequence joins TRBV27 and TRBJ2-2; the D is unclear. The CDR3 has 12 residues. Germline V gives CDR1 MNHEY, CDR2 SMNVEV (reference sequence). V gave up 8 bases and J gave up 7 bases, with 11 bases separating them. CDR3 in amino acids: CASSVQFGELFF. The CDR3 nucleotides are TGTGCCAGCTCCGTGCAGTTCGGGGAGCTGTTTTTT.

This chain uses TRBV5-1 with TRBJ1-6, with D possibly being TRBD1 (5 bases). Germline values: CDR1 SGHRS, CDR2 YFSETQ. V lost 4 bases and J 10 bases, leaving 12 bases between the germline ends. The CDR3 is 13 amino acids. CDR3 in amino acids: CASSSITGSPLHF. The CDR3 nucleotides read TGCGCCAGCAGCAGCATAACAGGCTCACCCCTCCACTTT.

The rearrangement uses TRBV7-9 and TRBJ1-3; TRBD1 matches at 7 bases. Germline assignment: CDR1 SEHNR and CDR2 FQNEAQ (reference sequence). CDR3 length: 14 residues. The J segment lost 0 bases and the V segment lost 10 bases, leaving 6 bases of the junction unmatched. The CDR3 loop is CANPGQNSGNTIYF. The DNA for the CDR3 is TGTGCCAACCCGGGACAGAACTCTGGAAACACCATATATTTT.

The V gene is TRBV7-8, the J gene TRBJ1-1, with 7 nucleotides matching TRBD1. Trimming at V came to 4 bases and at J to 0 bases, leaving 5 bases not matched to a gene. The CDR3 spans 15 residues. Germline CDR1 SGHVS, CDR2 FQNEAQ. CDR3 in amino acids: CASSSPGQMNTEAFF. Here the CDR3 DNA reads TGTGCCAGCAGCTCGCCGGGACAGATGAACACTGAAGCTTTCTTT.

The rearrangement links TRBV4-1 to TRBJ1-1; 7 bases align to TRBD1. Germline-derived CDR1 and CDR2 are MGHRA and YSYEKL. CDR3 length equals 14 residues. The V gene end was trimmed by 5 bases and the J gene end by 1 base; junction bases not matched to a gene: 4. In nucleotides, the CDR3 is TGCGCCAGCAGCTCCCGACAGGGGAACACTGAAGCTTTCTTT. Translated: CASSSRQGNTEAFF.

The chain is built from TRBV9 and TRBJ2-1; D is possibly TRBD2 (5 bases). V lost 3 bases to trimming and J lost 0 bases, with 13 bases between them. Per germline, CDR1 SGDLS and CDR2 YYNGEE. This CDR3 has 16 amino acids. CDR3 sequence reads: CASSDRRQSSYNEQFF. As DNA, the CDR3 is TGTGCCAGCAGCGATCGGAGGCAGAGCTCCTACAATGAGCAGTTCTTC.

The rearrangement links TRBV9 to TRBJ1-5; D is perhaps TRBD1 (6 bases). This CDR3 is built from 12 residues. The germline gives CDR1 SGDLS, CDR2 YYNGEE. V dropped 8 bases and J dropped 1 base, with 7 bases sitting between them. The CDR3 DNA is TGTGCCAGTGGACAGAGCAATCAGCCCCAGCATTTT. Translation gives CASGQSNQPQHF.

V and J are TRBV4-1 and TRBJ2-3; D is possibly TRBD1 (5 bases). The CDR3 contains 16 residues. The V and J ends lost 0 bases and 0 bases respectively, with 10 bases between them. CDR1 is MGHRA and CDR2 is YSYEKL in the germline V gene. The CDR3 spells CASSQDAGASTDTQYF. Here the CDR3 DNA reads TGCGCCAGCAGCCAAGACGCTGGGGCTAGCACAGATACGCAGTATTTT.

This sequence joins TRBV6-5 and TRBJ1-1; D is ambiguous. The CDR3 covers 14 residues. Trimming cost V 4 bases and J 0 bases, with 9 bases left between them. Germline V gene lookup returns CDR1 MNHEY and CDR2 SVGAGI. The CDR3 here is CASSSTYLNTEAFF. The DNA of the CDR3 is TGTGCCAGCAGTTCCACTTACCTGAACACTGAAGCTTTCTTT.